The present T cell receptor beta chain was sequenced within a study of persistence of HIV-infected CD4 T cells. Study-wide results and caveats: Antigen-responding cells were enriched for degenerate expanded CDR3beta sequences. Proviral oligoclonality tracked with TCR oligoclonality within the same sorted cells.

Points on this clone: As yet, its antigen is unknown.

Cells were stimulated with overlapping HIV-1 Gag 15-mer peptides. CD4+ T cells upregulating both CD40 ligand and CD69 were sorted as responding cells. The germline CDR1 and CDR2 sequences are DFQATT and SNEGSKA (reference sequence). This CDR3 region has 12 residues. Trimming took off 3 bases at V and 4 bases at J, with 8 bases between the two ends. The immunoSEQ assay was version 4, run in survey mode. Clones were sequenced by immunoSEQ multiplex PCR, and TCRdb holds only the in-frame ones, with some missing. The sample includes tens of thousands of clones, roughly three quarters of them seen just once.

The V call is TRBV20-1, the J call TRBJ2-3; maybe TRBD2 (6 bases). Here the sequenced sample was CD4+ T cells sorted from PBMCs after approximately 18-hour stimulation, taken from a patient who received antiretroviral therapy. This receptor was taken from an adult man with HIV who was CMV-seropositive. The CDR3 DNA follows: TGCAGTGCTAGTAGCGGAGCAGATACGCAGTATTTT. Protein: CSASSGADTQYF.